The clone carrying this T cell receptor beta chain was counted between two and nine times. Its target is unknown. The data were obtained in a study of response to subunit inactivated influenza vaccine. General study points: After each seasonal influenza vaccination, few new T cells are recruited, the authors suggested.

One entry per CDR3 protein results from TCRdb running MiXCR on the RT-PCR reads. The sample contains about 480,000 distinct CDR3 sequences, 25% of which appear only once. Trimming removed 0 bases from V and 0 bases from J, with 12 bases in between. This CDR3 has 16 residues. CDR1 SQVTM and CDR2 ANQGSEA come from the germline V gene. The sequencing here drew on CD4+ T cells sorted from PBMCs, taken 5 to 6 days after vaccination. The receptor was derived from a man between 45 and 60 years old who received an inactivated influenza vaccine. The chain uses TRBV29-1 and TRBJ2-1; a weak D match, TRBD2 (5 bases). DNA of the CDR3: TGCAGCGTTGAAGATCCCCCTACTAGCTCCTACAATGAGCAGTTCTTC. This translates into CSVEDPPTSSYNEQFF.